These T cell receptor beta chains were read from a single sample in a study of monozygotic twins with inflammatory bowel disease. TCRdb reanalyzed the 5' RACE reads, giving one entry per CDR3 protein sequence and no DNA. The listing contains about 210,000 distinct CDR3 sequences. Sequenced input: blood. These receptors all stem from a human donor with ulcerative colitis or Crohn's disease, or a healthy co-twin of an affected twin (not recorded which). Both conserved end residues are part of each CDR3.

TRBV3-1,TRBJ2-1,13,CASSPNLGGEQFF
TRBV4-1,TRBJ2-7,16,CASSQEPRTATYEQYF
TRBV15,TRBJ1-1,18,CATSRDSGGDKMNTEAFF
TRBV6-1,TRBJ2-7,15,CASRPSDRAPYEQYF
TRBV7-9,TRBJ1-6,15,CASSLGGVQGSPLHF
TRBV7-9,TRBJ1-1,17,CASSSRTGGRMNTEAFF
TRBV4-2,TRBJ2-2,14,CASSQEWLAGELFF
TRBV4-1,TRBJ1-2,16,CASSHPDGEPNYGYTF
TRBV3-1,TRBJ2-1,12,CANPAGYNEQFF
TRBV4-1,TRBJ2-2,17,CASNRAGTIFGTGELFF
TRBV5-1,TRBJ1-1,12,CASRMWNTEAFF
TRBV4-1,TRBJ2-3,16,CASSQADGGIADTQYF
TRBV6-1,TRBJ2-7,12,CASSVTQYEQYF
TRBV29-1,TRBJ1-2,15,CSVDMAGTESYGYTF
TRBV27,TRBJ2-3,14,CASTRRRGGDTQYF
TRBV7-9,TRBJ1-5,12,CASSPGNQPQHF